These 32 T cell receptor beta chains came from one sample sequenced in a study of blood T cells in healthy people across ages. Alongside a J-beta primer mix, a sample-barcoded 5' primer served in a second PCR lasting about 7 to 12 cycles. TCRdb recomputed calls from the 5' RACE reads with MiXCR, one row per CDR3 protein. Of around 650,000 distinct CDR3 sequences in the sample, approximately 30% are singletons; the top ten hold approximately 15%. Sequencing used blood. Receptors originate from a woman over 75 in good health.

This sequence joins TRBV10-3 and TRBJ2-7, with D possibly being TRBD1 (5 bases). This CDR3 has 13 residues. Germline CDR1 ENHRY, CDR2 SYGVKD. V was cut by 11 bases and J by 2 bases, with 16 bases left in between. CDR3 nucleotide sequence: TGTGCCGTCAAATCGGACACCGCCTACGAGCAGTACTTC. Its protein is CAVKSDTAYEQYF.

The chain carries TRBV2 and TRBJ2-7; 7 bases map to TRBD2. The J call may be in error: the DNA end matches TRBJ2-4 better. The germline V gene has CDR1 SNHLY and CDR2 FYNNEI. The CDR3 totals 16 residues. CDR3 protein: CASSEARPEGRDIQYF. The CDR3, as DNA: TGTGCCAGCAGTGAAGCGCGGCCAGAAGGGAGGGACATTCAGTACTTC.

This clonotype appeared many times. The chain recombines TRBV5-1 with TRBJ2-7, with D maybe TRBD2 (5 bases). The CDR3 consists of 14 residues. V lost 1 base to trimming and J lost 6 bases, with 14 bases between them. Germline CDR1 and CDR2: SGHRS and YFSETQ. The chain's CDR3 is CASSLSGLVGEQYF. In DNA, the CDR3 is TGCGCCAGCAGCTTGTCAGGACTGGTAGGCGAGCAGTACTTC.

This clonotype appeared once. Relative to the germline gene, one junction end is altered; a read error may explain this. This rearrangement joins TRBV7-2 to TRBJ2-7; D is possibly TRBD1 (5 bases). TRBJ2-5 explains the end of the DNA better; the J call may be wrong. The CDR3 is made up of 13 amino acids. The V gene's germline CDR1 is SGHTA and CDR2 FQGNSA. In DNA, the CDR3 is TGTGCCGGCAGCTTGACAGTTAAAGAGACCCAGTACTTC. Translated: CAGSLTVKETQYF.

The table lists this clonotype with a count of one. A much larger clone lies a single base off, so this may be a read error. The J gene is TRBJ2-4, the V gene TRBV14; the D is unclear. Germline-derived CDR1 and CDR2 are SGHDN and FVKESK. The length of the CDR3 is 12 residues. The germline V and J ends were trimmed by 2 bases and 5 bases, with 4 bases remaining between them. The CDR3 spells CASSQQENIQYF. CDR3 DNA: TGTGCCAGCAGCCAACAGGAAAACATTCAGTACTTC.

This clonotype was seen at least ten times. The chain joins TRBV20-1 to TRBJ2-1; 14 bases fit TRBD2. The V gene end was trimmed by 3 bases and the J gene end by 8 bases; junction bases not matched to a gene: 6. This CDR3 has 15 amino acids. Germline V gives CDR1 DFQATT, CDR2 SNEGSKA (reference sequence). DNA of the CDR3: TGCAGTGCTAGTTTGGGGACTAGCGGGGGTGATGAGCAGTTCTTC. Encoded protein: CSASLGTSGGDEQFF.

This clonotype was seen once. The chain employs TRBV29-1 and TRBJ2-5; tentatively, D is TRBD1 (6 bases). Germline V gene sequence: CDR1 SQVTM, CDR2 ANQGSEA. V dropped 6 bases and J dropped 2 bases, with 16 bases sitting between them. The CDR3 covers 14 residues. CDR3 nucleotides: TGCAGCGTCGACATCCGACAGGCTCAAGAGACCCAGTACTTC. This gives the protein CSVDIRQAQETQYF.

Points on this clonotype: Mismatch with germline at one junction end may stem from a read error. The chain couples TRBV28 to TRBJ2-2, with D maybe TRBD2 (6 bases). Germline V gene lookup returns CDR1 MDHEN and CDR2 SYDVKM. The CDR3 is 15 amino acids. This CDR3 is CASSPAGPSTGERFF. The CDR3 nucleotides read TGTGCCAGCAGCCCCGCGGGGCCTTCCACCGGGGAGCGGTTTTTT.

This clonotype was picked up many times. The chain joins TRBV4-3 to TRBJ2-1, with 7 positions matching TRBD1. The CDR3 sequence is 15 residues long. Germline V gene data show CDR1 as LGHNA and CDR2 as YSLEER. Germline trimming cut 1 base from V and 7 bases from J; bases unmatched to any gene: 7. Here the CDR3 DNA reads TGCGCCAGCAGCCAAGCCCGACAGGGAGAGAATGAGCAGTTCTTC. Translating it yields CASSQARQGENEQFF.

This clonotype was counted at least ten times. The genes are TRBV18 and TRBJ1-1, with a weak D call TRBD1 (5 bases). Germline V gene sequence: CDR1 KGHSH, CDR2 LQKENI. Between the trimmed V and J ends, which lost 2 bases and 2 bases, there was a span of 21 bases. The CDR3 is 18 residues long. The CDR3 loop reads CASSPLSQVVGKNTEAFF. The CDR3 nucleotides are TGTGCCAGCTCACCATTATCACAGGTGGTGGGGAAAAACACTGAAGCTTTCTTT. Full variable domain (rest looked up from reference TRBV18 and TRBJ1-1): NAGVMQNPRHLVRRRGQEARLRCSPMKGHSHVYWYRQLPEEGLKFMVYLQKENIIDESGMPKERFSAEFPKEGPSILRIQQVVRGDSAAYFCASSPLSQVVGKNTEAFFGQGTRLTVV.

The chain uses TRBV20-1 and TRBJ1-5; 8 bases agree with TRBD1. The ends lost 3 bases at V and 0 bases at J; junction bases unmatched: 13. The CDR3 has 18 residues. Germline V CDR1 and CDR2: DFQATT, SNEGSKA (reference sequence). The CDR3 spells CSASNRGQGSPSNQPQHF. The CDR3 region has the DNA TGCAGTGCTAGTAACCGCGGACAGGGCTCTCCTAGCAATCAGCCCCAGCATTTT.

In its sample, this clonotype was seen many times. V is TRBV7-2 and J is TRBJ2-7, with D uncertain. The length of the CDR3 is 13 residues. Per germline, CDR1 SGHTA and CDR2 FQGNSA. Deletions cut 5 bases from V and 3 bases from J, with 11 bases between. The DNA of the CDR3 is TGTGCCAGCAGCCCACTCCCTTACTACGAGCAGTACTTC. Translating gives CASSPLPYYEQYF.

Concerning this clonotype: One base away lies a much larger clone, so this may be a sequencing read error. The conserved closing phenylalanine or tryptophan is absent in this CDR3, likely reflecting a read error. CDR3 coding DNA: TGTGCCAGCAGTTCCCGGGACAGGGGAGGGACCCAGTACGTC. Amino acids: CASSSRDRGGTQYV. The rearrangement uses TRBV27 and TRBJ2-5; 10 nucleotides align to TRBD1. Germline loops: CDR1 MNHEY, CDR2 SMNVEV (reference sequence). V shed 4 bases, J shed 7 bases, and the junction held 6 bases outside the gene matches. The CDR3 extends over 14 amino acids.

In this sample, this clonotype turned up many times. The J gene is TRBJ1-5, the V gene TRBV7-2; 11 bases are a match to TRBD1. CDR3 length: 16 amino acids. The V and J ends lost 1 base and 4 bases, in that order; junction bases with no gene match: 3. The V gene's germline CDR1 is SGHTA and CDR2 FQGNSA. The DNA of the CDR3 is TGTGCCAGCAGCTTAGGAGGACAGGGGGCAAATCAGCCCCAGCATTTT. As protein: CASSLGGQGANQPQHF.

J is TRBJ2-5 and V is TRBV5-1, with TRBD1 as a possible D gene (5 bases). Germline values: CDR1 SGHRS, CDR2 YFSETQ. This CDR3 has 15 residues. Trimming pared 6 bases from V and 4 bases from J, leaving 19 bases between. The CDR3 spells CASIPTDSPSETQYF. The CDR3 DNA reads TGCGCCAGCATCCCTACCGACAGTCCTTCAGAGACCCAGTACTTC. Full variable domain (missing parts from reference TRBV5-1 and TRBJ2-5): KAGVTQTPRYLIKTRGQQVTLSCSPISGHRSVSWYQQTPGQGLQFLFEYFSETQRNKGNFPGRFSGRQFSNSRSEMNVSTLELGDSALYLCASIPTDSPSETQYFGPGTRLLVL.

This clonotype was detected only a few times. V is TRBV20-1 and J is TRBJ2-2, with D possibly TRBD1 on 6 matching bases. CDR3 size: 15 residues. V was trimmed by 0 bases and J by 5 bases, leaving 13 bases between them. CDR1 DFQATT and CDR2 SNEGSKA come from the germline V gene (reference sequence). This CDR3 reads CSARDLRGLTGELFF. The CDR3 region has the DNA TGCAGTGCTAGAGACCTGAGGGGGTTGACCGGGGAGCTGTTTTTT.

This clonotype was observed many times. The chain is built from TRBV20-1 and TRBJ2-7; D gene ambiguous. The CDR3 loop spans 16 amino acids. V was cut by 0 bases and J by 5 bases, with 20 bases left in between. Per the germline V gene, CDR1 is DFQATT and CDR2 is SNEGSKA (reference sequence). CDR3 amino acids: CSARDSIGPRPHEQYF. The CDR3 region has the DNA TGCAGTGCTAGAGATAGTATCGGGCCGAGGCCCCACGAGCAGTACTTC.

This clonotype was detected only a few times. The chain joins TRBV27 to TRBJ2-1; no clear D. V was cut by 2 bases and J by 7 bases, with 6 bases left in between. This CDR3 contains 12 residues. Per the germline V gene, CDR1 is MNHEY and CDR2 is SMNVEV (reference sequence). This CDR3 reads CASSLIGNEQFF. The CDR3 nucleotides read TGTGCCAGCAGTTTAATTGGGAATGAGCAGTTCTTC.

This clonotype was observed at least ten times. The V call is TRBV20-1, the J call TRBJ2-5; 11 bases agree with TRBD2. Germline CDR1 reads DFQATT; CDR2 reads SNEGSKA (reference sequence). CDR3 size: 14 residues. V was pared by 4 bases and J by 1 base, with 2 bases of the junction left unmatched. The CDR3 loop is CSAMTSGAQETQYF. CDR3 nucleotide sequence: TGCAGTGCTATGACTAGCGGGGCCCAAGAGACCCAGTACTTC.

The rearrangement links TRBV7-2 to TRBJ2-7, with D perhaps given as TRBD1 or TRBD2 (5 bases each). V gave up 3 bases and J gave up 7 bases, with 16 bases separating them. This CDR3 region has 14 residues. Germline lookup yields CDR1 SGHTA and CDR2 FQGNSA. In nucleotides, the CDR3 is TGTGCCAGCAGCTTCGGGACCCAGGGTCGGGAGCAGTACTTC. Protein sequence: CASSFGTQGREQYF.

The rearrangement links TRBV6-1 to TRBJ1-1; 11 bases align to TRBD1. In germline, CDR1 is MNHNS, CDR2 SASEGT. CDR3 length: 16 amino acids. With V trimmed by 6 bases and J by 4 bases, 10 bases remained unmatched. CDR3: CASRAGTGGQSTEAFF. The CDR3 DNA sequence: TGTGCCAGCAGAGCCGGGACAGGGGGGCAGAGCACTGAAGCTTTCTTT.

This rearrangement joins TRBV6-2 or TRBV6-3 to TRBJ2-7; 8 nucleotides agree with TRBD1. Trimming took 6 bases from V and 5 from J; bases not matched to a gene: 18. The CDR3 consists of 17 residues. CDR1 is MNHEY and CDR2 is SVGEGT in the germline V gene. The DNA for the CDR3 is TGTGCCAGCAGCTCTTCTCCATTCAGGGGGCGCCCCGACGAGCAGTACTTC. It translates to CASSSSPFRGRPDEQYF.

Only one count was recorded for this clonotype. CDR3 bases: TGTGCCAGCAGCCCCTCCTCAGGGACAGGCAATGAGCAGTTCTTC. The encoded protein is CASSPSSGTGNEQFF. This rearrangement joins TRBV7-3 to TRBJ2-1; 8 bases agree with TRBD1. J gave up 6 bases and V 5 bases, and 9 bases lay outside the gene matches. Germline values: CDR1 SGHTA, CDR2 FQGTGA. The CDR3 has 15 amino acids.

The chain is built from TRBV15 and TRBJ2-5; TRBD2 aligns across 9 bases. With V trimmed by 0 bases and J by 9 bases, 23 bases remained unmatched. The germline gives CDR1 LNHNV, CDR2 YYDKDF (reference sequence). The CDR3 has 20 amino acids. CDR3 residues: CATSRDFSVARGGSYEAQYF. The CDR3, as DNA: TGTGCCACCAGCAGAGATTTTTCCGTAGCGCGGGGGGGCTCTTATGAGGCCCAGTACTTC.

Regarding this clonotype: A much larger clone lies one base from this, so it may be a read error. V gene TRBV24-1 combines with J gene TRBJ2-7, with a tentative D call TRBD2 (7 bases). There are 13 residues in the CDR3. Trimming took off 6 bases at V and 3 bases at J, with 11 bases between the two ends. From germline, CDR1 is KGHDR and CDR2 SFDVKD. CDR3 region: CATSRGADYEQYF. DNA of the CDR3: TGTGCCACCAGTCGGGGGGCGGACTACGAGCAGTACTTC.

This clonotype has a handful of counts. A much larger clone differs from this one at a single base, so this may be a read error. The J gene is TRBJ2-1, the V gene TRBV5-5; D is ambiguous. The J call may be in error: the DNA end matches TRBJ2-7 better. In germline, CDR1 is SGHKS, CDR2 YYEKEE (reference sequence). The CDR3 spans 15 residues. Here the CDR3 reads CASSFGQQTYNEQYF. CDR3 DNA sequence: TGTGCCAGCAGCTTCGGGCAGCAAACCTACAATGAGCAGTACTTC.

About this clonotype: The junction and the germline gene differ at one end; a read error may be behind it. CDR3 region: CASSGGGRSYGQYF. The CDR3 DNA reads as TGCGCCAGCAGCGGGGGGGGCAGGTCATACGGGCAGTACTTC. The J gene is TRBJ2-5, the V gene TRBV7-9; 10 bases are a match to TRBD2. The CDR3 runs 14 residues. Germline-derived CDR1 and CDR2 are SEHNR and FQNEAQ (reference sequence). Full variable domain (outside the CDR3, taken from reference TRBV7-9 and TRBJ2-5): DTGVSQNPRHKITKRGQNVTFRCDPISEHNRLYWYRQTLGQGPEFLTYFQNEAQLEKSRLLSDRFSAERPKGSFSTLEIQRTEQGDSAMYLCASSGGGRSYGQYFGPGTRLLVL.

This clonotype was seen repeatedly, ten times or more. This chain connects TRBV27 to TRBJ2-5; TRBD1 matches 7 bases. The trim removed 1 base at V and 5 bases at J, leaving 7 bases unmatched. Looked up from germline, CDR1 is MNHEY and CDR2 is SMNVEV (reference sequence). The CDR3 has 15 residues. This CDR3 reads CASSLWTGSSETQYF. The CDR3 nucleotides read TGTGCCAGCAGTTTATGGACAGGTTCAAGCGAGACCCAGTACTTC.

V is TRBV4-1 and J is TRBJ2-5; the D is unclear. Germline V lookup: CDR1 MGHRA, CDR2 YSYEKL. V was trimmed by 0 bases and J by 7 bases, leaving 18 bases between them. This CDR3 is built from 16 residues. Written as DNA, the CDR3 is TGCGCCAGCAGCCAAGAAATAGCAGTACCCACAACGACCCAGTACTTC. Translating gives CASSQEIAVPTTTQYF.

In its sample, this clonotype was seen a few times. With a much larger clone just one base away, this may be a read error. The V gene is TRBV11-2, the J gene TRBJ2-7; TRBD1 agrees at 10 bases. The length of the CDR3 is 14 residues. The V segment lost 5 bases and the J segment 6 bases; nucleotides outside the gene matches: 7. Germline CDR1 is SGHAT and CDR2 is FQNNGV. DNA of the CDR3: TGTGCCAGCAGCGAAGGACAGGGGGGGTCCGAGCAGTACTTC. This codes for CASSEGQGGSEQYF.

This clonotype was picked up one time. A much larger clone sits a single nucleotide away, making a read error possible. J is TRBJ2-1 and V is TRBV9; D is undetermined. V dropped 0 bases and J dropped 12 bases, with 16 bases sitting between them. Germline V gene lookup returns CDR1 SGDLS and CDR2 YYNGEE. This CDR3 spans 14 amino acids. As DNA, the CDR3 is TGTGCCAGCAGCGTAGGGGAAGGTTTCTATGGGCAGTTCTTC. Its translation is CASSVGEGFYGQFF.

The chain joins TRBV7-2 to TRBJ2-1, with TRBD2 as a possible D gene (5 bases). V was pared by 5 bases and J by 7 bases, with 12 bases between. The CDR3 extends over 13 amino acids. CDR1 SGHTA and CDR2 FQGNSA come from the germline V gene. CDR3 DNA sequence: TGTGCCAGCAGCGCTTCTAGAGGGAATGAGCAGTTCTTC. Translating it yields CASSASRGNEQFF.